This T cell receptor beta chain appears in the sequencing data of a study of T cell changes during pregnancy in multiple sclerosis. Profiling relied on immunoSEQ multiplex PCR, and the TCRdb table lists in-frame clones only, not all of them. The sample lists 40,000 or so clones; 70% to 90% were seen once. This CDR3 region has 15 residues. V was clipped by 3 bases and J by 4 bases; unmatched bases: 4. CDR1 is MNHNS and CDR2 is SASEGT in the germline V gene. Only a few counts were recorded for this clone. This receptor was obtained from a female donor with multiple sclerosis, enrolled in a pregnancy study. This chain connects TRBV6-1 to TRBJ2-3; TRBD2 agrees at 10 bases. Material: CD8+ T cells from peripheral blood mononuclear cells, obtained in the first trimester of pregnancy. CDR3 sequence: CASSDSSGGSDTQYF. The CDR3, as DNA: TGTGCCAGCAGTGATTCTAGCGGGGGTTCAGATACGCAGTATTTT.